The entry below describes one T cell receptor (beta chain). The antigen is undetermined. Since the CDR3 does not end with the conserved phenylalanine or tryptophan, this likely comes from a read error. This sample was taken from a study of OX40 agonist ivuxolimab in advanced cancers. The protocol was immunoSEQ multiplex PCR, while the TCRdb copy is restricted to in-frame clones and leaves out a portion. The sample lists 50,000 or so clones; roughly 77% were seen once. The study's findings and limits: It was also the case that some nonresponders had low normalized T-cell clonal expansion.

This clonotype was sampled from an adult with an advanced solid tumor such as melanoma, head and neck, liver or kidney cancer. This material consisted of CD4+ or CD8+ T cells sorted from blood, taken in a trial of the OX40 agonist ivuxolimab.

CDR3 amino acids: CASRDRVLEAFL. The CDR3 DNA is TGTGCCAGCAGAGACAGGGTCCTCGAAGCTTTCCTT. The chain links TRBV6-5 to TRBJ1-1, with 7 bases that match TRBD1. The CDR3 has 12 residues. V was clipped by 6 bases and J by 8 bases; unmatched bases: 6. Germline-derived CDR1 and CDR2 are MNHEY and SVGAGI.